The 25 T cell receptor beta chains given below trace back to one sample, sequenced in a study of cytomegalovirus exposure and HLA in healthy donors. The repertoire was sequenced with immunoSEQ multiplex PCR; TCRdb's copy has only in-frame clones and lacks some. The table has 250,000 to 400,000 clones, approximately 86% seen once; the top ten hold about 0.96%. Sequenced sample: PBMCs. Every receptor here comes from a young man in good health and CMV-seronegative.

The chain recombines TRBV4-3 with TRBJ2-1, with 7 bases aligning to TRBD1. Germline CDR1 reads LGHNA; CDR2 reads YSLEER. The CDR3 is made up of 16 amino acids. Losses at the gene ends were 4 bases for V and 0 bases for J; bases not matched to a gene: 6. As DNA, the CDR3 is TGCGCCAGCAGCCTCACAGGGGAGAGCTCCTACAATGAGCAGTTCTTC. Encoded protein: CASSLTGESSYNEQFF.

This clone has only a few counts. The V gene is TRBV18, the J gene TRBJ1-2; possibly TRBD1 for D (6 bases). Germline V gene lookup returns CDR1 KGHSH and CDR2 LQKENI. This CDR3 region has 13 residues. V was shortened by 6 bases and J by 0 bases, with 8 bases between the two germline ends. The CDR3 DNA sequence: TGTGCCAGCTCCCGGACAGCTAACTATGGCTACACCTTC. Translated, it gives CASSRTANYGYTF.

CDR3: CASSPQGAGTIYGYTF. DNA of the CDR3: TGTGCCAGCTCCCCCCAGGGGGCCGGGACTATCTATGGCTACACCTTC. The rearrangement links TRBV18 to TRBJ1-2; TRBD1 matches at 8 bases. The CDR3 is 16 residues long. The J segment lost 4 bases and the V segment lost 6 bases, leaving 13 bases of the junction unmatched. CDR1 is KGHSH and CDR2 is LQKENI in the germline V gene.

The chain couples TRBV10-3 to TRBJ1-1; tentative D call: TRBD1 (5 bases). The CDR3 runs to 13 residues. Trimming shortened V by 2 bases and J by 14 bases, and 18 bases separated the two germline ends. Per the germline V gene, CDR1 is ENHRY and CDR2 is SYGVKD. CDR3 sequence (DNA): TGTGCCATCAGTGAGCGGAGTTCCGGGACTGCATTCTTT. Its protein is CAISERSSGTAFF.

The rearrangement links TRBV28 to TRBJ2-7; D call uncertain. The CDR3 totals 10 residues. The germline CDR1 and CDR2 sequences are MDHEN and SYDVKM. V lost 8 bases, J lost 4 bases, and 6 bases lay in between. The CDR3 region is CASGVYEQYF. The CDR3 DNA reads TGTGCCAGCGGAGTGTACGAGCAGTACTTC.

V gene TRBV9 combines with J gene TRBJ1-2; unclear D gene. V was shortened by 0 bases and J by 4 bases, with 7 bases between the two germline ends. The germline V gene encodes CDR1 SGDLS and CDR2 YYNGEE. CDR3 length equals 13 residues. CDR3 protein: CASSVVEIYGYTF. The CDR3 bases are TGTGCCAGCAGCGTAGTAGAAATCTATGGCTACACCTTC.

V is TRBV6-1 and J is TRBJ1-5, with D perhaps matching TRBD1 (5 bases). The ends were cut back, 4 bases at V and 2 bases at J, with 12 bases in the middle. This CDR3 is 15 amino acids long. From germline, CDR1 is MNHNS and CDR2 SASEGT. In DNA, the CDR3 is TGTGCCAGCAGTGGGCAGGGTTTGGGCAATCAGCCCCAGCATTTT. It encodes CASSGQGLGNQPQHF.

The chain has TRBV13 and TRBJ1-2; 7 bases fit TRBD1. This CDR3 is 13 amino acids long. CDR1 is PRHDT, CDR2 FYEKMQ, per germline (reference sequence). The V and J ends lost 9 bases and 6 bases, in that order; junction bases with no gene match: 10. The chain's CDR3 is CASTAGGGHGYTF. The CDR3 bases are TGTGCCAGTACAGCGGGAGGGGGCCATGGCTACACCTTC.

The genes are TRBV6-6 and TRBJ2-7, with 7 bases lining up with TRBD1. The CDR3 is 13 amino acids. With 6 bases clipped from V and 5 bases from J, the junction kept 7 bases outside the gene matches. Germline values: CDR1 MNHNY, CDR2 SVGAGI (reference sequence). The CDR3 is CASRRQGMNEQYF. As DNA, the CDR3 is TGTGCCAGCAGACGACAGGGAATGAACGAGCAGTACTTC.

V and J are TRBV6-5 and TRBJ2-2, with a weak D call TRBD1 (6 bases). The V gene's germline CDR1 is MNHEY and CDR2 SVGAGI. The CDR3 sequence is 13 residues long. Trimming removed 7 bases from V and 5 bases from J, with 11 bases in between. This chain's CDR3 is CASNFTGTGELFF. DNA of the CDR3: TGTGCCAGCAATTTTACAGGGACCGGGGAGCTGTTTTTT.

The chain recombines TRBV5-6 with TRBJ2-2, with TRBD1 identical over 8 bases. The CDR3 is made up of 16 amino acids. V lost 4 bases and J lost 1; bases outside the gene matches: 6. Per the germline V gene, CDR1 is SGHDT and CDR2 is YYEEEE. The CDR3: CASSIIRGLNTGELFF. The CDR3 DNA sequence: TGTGCCAGCAGCATTATCAGGGGGCTGAACACCGGGGAGCTGTTTTTT.

The CDR3 nucleotides are TGTGCCAGCAGCGTAGATGGGACAGGGATCGACGAGCAGTACTTC. Protein: CASSVDGTGIDEQYF. This rearrangement joins TRBV9 to TRBJ2-7; 9 bases are a match to TRBD1. V lost 0 bases and J lost 5; bases outside the gene matches: 6. There are 15 residues in the CDR3. Germline CDR1 reads SGDLS; CDR2 reads YYNGEE.

This clone appeared a single time. V is TRBV5-1 and J is TRBJ1-1, with TRBD1 as a possible D gene (6 bases). The V gene lost 3 bases and the J gene lost 5 bases, with 14 bases spanning the gap. The germline CDR1 and CDR2 sequences are SGHRS and YFSETQ. This CDR3 is built from 14 residues. The DNA for the CDR3 is TGCGCCAGCAGCTCACAGGGCCCGGGGACTGAAGCTTTCTTT. This gives the protein CASSSQGPGTEAFF. The full variable domain, rest sourced from reference TRBV5-1 and TRBJ1-1, is KAGVTQTPRYLIKTRGQQVTLSCSPISGHRSVSWYQQTPGQGLQFLFEYFSETQRNKGNFPGRFSGRQFSNSRSEMNVSTLELGDSALYLCASSSQGPGTEAFFGQGTRLTVV.

This clone was picked up one time. The gene calls are TRBV18 and TRBJ2-2; 8 bases map to TRBD1. Germline V gene sequence: CDR1 KGHSH, CDR2 LQKENI. The CDR3 has 16 residues. After removal of 3 bases from V and 3 bases from J, the junction contained 6 bases not matched to a gene. CDR3 region: CASSPTGALDTGELFF. The DNA for the CDR3 is TGTGCCAGCTCACCGACAGGGGCCTTAGACACCGGGGAGCTGTTTTTT.

The chain uses TRBV4-1 and TRBJ2-5; 7 bases match TRBD2. CDR1 and CDR2 (germline): MGHRA, YSYEKL. Losses at the gene ends were 0 bases for V and 7 bases for J; bases not matched to a gene: 8. The CDR3 consists of 15 residues. CDR3 region: CASSQDRGTIVTQYF. CDR3 DNA sequence: TGCGCCAGCAGCCAAGATAGAGGGACTATCGTGACCCAGTACTTC.

The chain is built from TRBV5-1 and TRBJ2-5; D might be TRBD2 (6 bases). Germline loops: CDR1 SGHRS, CDR2 YFSETQ. Trimming stripped 4 bases from V and 4 bases from J, with 17 bases between. The CDR3 runs 15 residues. CDR3 residues: CASSHSQGAGETQYF. CDR3 DNA sequence: TGCGCCAGCAGCCATTCGCAGGGAGCGGGAGAGACCCAGTACTTC.

The chain joins TRBV27 to TRBJ1-2; TRBD1 is a possible D gene (5 bases). The CDR3 sequence is 16 residues long. Trimming took 0 bases from V and 7 from J, leaving 18 bases between them. CDR1 and CDR2 (germline): MNHEY, SMNVEV (reference sequence). The chain's CDR3 is CASSLSRAGSMGGYTF. CDR3 sequence (DNA): TGTGCCAGCAGTTTATCTAGGGCAGGGTCTATGGGTGGCTACACCTTC.

This CDR3 reads CASSANTGVTDTQYF. As DNA, the CDR3 is TGTGCCAGCAGCGCTAATACAGGGGTCACAGATACGCAGTATTTT. The chain couples TRBV2 to TRBJ2-3; TRBD1 agrees at 7 bases. This CDR3 has 15 residues. V was pared by 6 bases and J by 2 bases, with 8 bases of the junction left unmatched. Germline values: CDR1 SNHLY, CDR2 FYNNEI.

This rearrangement joins TRBV7-2 to TRBJ2-6, with D tentatively TRBD1 (6 bases). The germline CDR1 and CDR2 sequences are SGHTA and FQGNSA. The CDR3 runs 17 residues. Trimming left V 5 bases short and J 0 bases short, with 14 bases between. CDR3 amino acids: CASSRRQVLSGANVLTF. The CDR3 coding sequence is TGTGCCAGCAGCAGACGACAGGTCCTCTCTGGGGCCAACGTCCTGACTTTC.

V gene TRBV30 combines with J gene TRBJ2-7; 9 bases are shared with TRBD1. This CDR3 spans 14 amino acids. J was trimmed by 5 bases and V by 1 base; bases with no gene match: 6. The germline CDR1 and CDR2 sequences are GTSNPN and SVGIG (reference sequence). The chain's CDR3 is CAWSAGTGRNEQYF. CDR3 sequence (DNA): TGTGCCTGGAGTGCCGGGACAGGGCGAAACGAGCAGTACTTC.

V is TRBV4-1 and J is TRBJ2-7; 9 positions match TRBD1. V was clipped by 0 bases and J by 9 bases; unmatched bases: 9. Per the germline V gene, CDR1 is MGHRA and CDR2 is YSYEKL. The CDR3 runs 15 residues. The CDR3 sequence: CASSQEDGTGWLQYF. The DNA of the CDR3 is TGCGCCAGCAGCCAAGAGGACGGGACAGGGTGGCTGCAGTACTTC.

This clone was seen just once. This chain's CDR3 is CASRAQGPHEKLFF. The CDR3 DNA follows: TGTGCCAGCAGGGCCCAGGGGCCCCATGAAAAACTGTTTTTT. The V and J genes are TRBV6-5 and TRBJ1-4, with a weak D call TRBD1 (6 bases). Germline CDR1 and CDR2: MNHEY and SVGAGI. V lost 6 bases, J lost 6 bases, and 14 bases lay in between. The CDR3 length is 14 residues.

The rearrangement uses TRBV28 and TRBJ1-6; 7 bases line up with TRBD1. Germline values: CDR1 MDHEN, CDR2 SYDVKM. The CDR3 is 17 residues long. J lost 0 bases, V lost 5 bases, and 7 bases had no gene match. CDR3 protein: CASSIETGSSYNSPLHF. The DNA of the CDR3 is TGTGCCAGCAGTATAGAGACAGGGAGCTCCTATAATTCACCCCTCCACTTT.

The rearrangement uses TRBV9 and TRBJ2-2; a weak D match, TRBD1 (5 bases). This CDR3 contains 15 residues. In germline, CDR1 is SGDLS, CDR2 YYNGEE. V gave up 1 base and J gave up 3 bases, with 10 bases separating them. The chain's CDR3 is CASSVRGWDTGELFF. The CDR3 DNA follows: TGTGCCAGCAGCGTAAGGGGATGGGACACCGGGGAGCTGTTTTTT.

This sequence joins TRBV11-2 and TRBJ2-1; 8 bases fit TRBD2. This CDR3 comprises 15 residues. CDR1 and CDR2 (germline): SGHAT, FQNNGV. The ends lost 6 bases at V and 1 base at J; junction bases unmatched: 5. Here the CDR3 reads CASRGTSFSYNEQFF. The CDR3, as DNA: TGTGCCAGCAGAGGGACTAGTTTTTCCTACAATGAGCAGTTCTTC.